Below, 17 T cell receptor beta chains from the same sample are listed, as sequenced in a study of response to subunit inactivated influenza vaccine. TCRdb itself ran the RT-PCR reads through MiXCR, one entry per CDR3 protein. Among roughly 550,000 distinct CDR3 sequences listed, around 25% were seen once. These sequences were also reported in another study, on T cells expressing NK-cell markers. That work adds: TCR beta libraries carry UMIs added by 5'RACE template switching.

The sequences come from CD4+ T cells sorted from PBMCs, collected roughly 12 days after vaccination. The receptors were sampled from a man aged 50 or older who received an inactivated influenza vaccine.

This clonotype appeared a few times. The CDR3 is CASSQQTRGEQYF. The CDR3 coding sequence is TGTGCCAGCAGCCAACAGACTAGAGGCGAGCAGTACTTC. The chain couples TRBV6-2 or TRBV6-3 to TRBJ2-7; possibly TRBD2 for D (6 bases). The CDR3 has 13 residues. Trimming took 6 bases from V and 6 from J, leaving 15 bases between them. Germline V gene sequence: CDR1 MNHEY, CDR2 SVGEGT.

The chain is built from TRBV28 and TRBJ2-6; 8 bases match TRBD2. Germline assignment: CDR1 MDHEN and CDR2 SYDVKM. V lost 7 bases, J lost 0 bases, and 8 bases stayed unmatched. The CDR3 totals 17 residues. CDR3 protein: CASKLAVEISGANVLTF. As DNA, the CDR3 is TGTGCCAGCAAACTAGCGGTAGAGATCTCTGGGGCCAACGTCCTGACTTTC.

This chain links TRBV27 with TRBJ2-5; TRBD1 matches 9 bases. The V gene end was trimmed by 7 bases and the J gene end by 7 bases; junction bases not matched to a gene: 10. This CDR3 region has 14 residues. Germline values: CDR1 MNHEY, CDR2 SMNVEV (reference sequence). The CDR3 here is CASKPGTGLVTQYF. CDR3 DNA sequence: TGTGCCAGCAAACCCGGGACAGGGCTAGTGACCCAGTACTTC.

This clonotype was seen more than once but under ten times. The gene calls are TRBV5-1 and TRBJ2-3, with 12 bases matching TRBD2. This CDR3 has 18 residues. Trimming took 1 base from V and 0 from J; bases not matched to a gene: 6. Germline CDR1 SGHRS, CDR2 YFSETQ. The CDR3 coding sequence is TGCGCCAGCAGCTTGCGGTTACTAGCGGGGGGCAGCACAGATACGCAGTATTTT. It encodes CASSLRLLAGGSTDTQYF.

There are many counts of this clonotype. The chain joins TRBV7-2 to TRBJ2-2; D gene unclear. Germline V CDR1 and CDR2: SGHTA, FQGNSA. The V end lost 7 bases, the J end lost 3 bases, and 6 bases lay between the germline ends. This CDR3 spans 12 amino acids. CDR3 in DNA: TGTGCCAGCAAGCTTTACACCGGGGAGCTGTTTTTT. Residues: CASKLYTGELFF.

V is TRBV9 and J is TRBJ2-2; no reliable D call. Per germline, CDR1 SGDLS and CDR2 YYNGEE. The CDR3 contains 14 residues. V was cut by 1 base and J by 6 bases, with 10 bases left in between. The CDR3 protein is CASSVQLNAGELFF. CDR3 sequence (DNA): TGTGCCAGCAGCGTACAGCTAAACGCCGGGGAGCTGTTTTTT.

V is TRBV12-3 or TRBV12-4 and J is TRBJ1-1; perhaps TRBD1 as D (5 bases). The CDR3 loop spans 13 amino acids. V was shortened by 8 bases and J by 1 base, with 11 bases between the two germline ends. CDR3 loop: CASEGRRNTEAFF. In DNA form, the CDR3 reads TGTGCCAGCGAGGGGAGGAGGAACACTGAAGCTTTCTTT.

This clonotype was detected ten times or more. In nucleotides, the CDR3 is TGCGCCAGCAGCTTGGGACAGGGTCACGAGCAGTACTTC. Amino acids: CASSLGQGHEQYF. The rearrangement joins TRBV5-1 to TRBJ2-7, with 7 bases that match TRBD1. The CDR3 has 13 residues. CDR1 is SGHRS, CDR2 YFSETQ, per germline. The trim removed 0 bases at V and 5 bases at J, leaving 2 bases unmatched.

There are a few counts of this clonotype. The chain recombines TRBV20-1 with TRBJ2-7; TRBD2 matches 7 bases. The CDR3 runs 14 residues. The V gene's germline CDR1 is DFQATT and CDR2 SNEGSKA (reference sequence). J lost 1 base, V lost 6 bases, and 9 bases had no gene match. CDR3 region: CSATGLAESYEQYF. Written as DNA, the CDR3 is TGCAGTGCGACCGGTCTAGCGGAGTCCTACGAGCAGTACTTC.

This clonotype was counted a few times. The chain links TRBV7-8 to TRBJ2-2; the match to TRBD2 covers 7 bases. V lost 4 bases to trimming and J lost 2 bases; unmatched junction nucleotides: 4. The CDR3 runs to 15 residues. CDR1 and CDR2 (germline): SGHVS, FQNEAQ. CDR3 sequence reads: CASSSGTINTGELFF. Here the CDR3 DNA reads TGTGCCAGCAGCTCCGGGACTATCAACACCGGGGAGCTGTTTTTT.

Only a few counts were recorded for this clonotype. The chain carries TRBV4-2 and TRBJ2-3; D call uncertain. This CDR3 contains 15 residues. V was trimmed by 0 bases and J by 2 bases, leaving 9 bases between them. The V gene's germline CDR1 is LGHNA and CDR2 YNFKEQ. The CDR3 nucleotides read TGTGCCAGCAGCCAAGACGGCTCCTACACAGATACGCAGTATTTT. This sequence encodes CASSQDGSYTDTQYF.

CDR3 residues: CSVGGGGQPQHF. In DNA form, the CDR3 reads TGCAGCGTTGGCGGGGGCGGTCAGCCCCAGCATTTT. This chain connects TRBV29-1 to TRBJ1-5, with D possibly matching TRBD1 (6 bases). V lost 4 bases, J lost 6 bases, and 10 bases lay in between. Germline CDR1 reads SQVTM; CDR2 reads ANQGSEA. The CDR3 sequence is 12 residues long.

The table lists this clonotype with a few counts. J is TRBJ2-3 and V is TRBV9; weak D call: TRBD2 (6 bases). The V gene's germline CDR1 is SGDLS and CDR2 YYNGEE. V was cut by 0 bases and J by 5 bases, with 10 bases left in between. The CDR3 extends over 14 amino acids. This chain's CDR3 is CASSVGLGRDTQYF. The CDR3 nucleotides are TGTGCCAGCAGCGTAGGACTAGGGAGAGATACGCAGTATTTT.

V gene TRBV5-1 combines with J gene TRBJ2-2, with D tentatively TRBD1 (6 bases). The CDR3 contains 19 residues. The ends were cut back, 3 bases at V and 3 bases at J, with 24 bases in the middle. Germline CDR1 reads SGHRS; CDR2 reads YFSETQ. CDR3 nucleotides: TGCGCCAGCAGCTGGGGACCAGGGGCTCCTCTTATTTACACCGGGGAGCTGTTTTTT. Translated, it gives CASSWGPGAPLIYTGELFF.

V is TRBV4-3 and J is TRBJ2-1, with 7 bases identical to TRBD2. The CDR3 runs 15 residues. Germline CDR1 LGHNA, CDR2 YSLEER. V dropped 0 bases and J dropped 9; count of bases not matched to a gene: 8. In nucleotides, the CDR3 is TGCGCCAGCAGCCAAGATGGCGGGAGTGGGCGTGAGCAGTTCTTC. This encodes CASSQDGGSGREQFF.

The chain has TRBV27 and TRBJ2-1; 15 nucleotides align to TRBD2. The germline CDR1 and CDR2 sequences are MNHEY and SMNVEV (reference sequence). This CDR3 has 16 amino acids. Trimming at V came to 5 bases and at J to 6 bases, leaving 5 bases not matched to a gene. Here the CDR3 DNA reads TGTGCCAGCAGTCAGATGGGACTAGCGGGAGGCAATGAGCAGTTCTTC. As protein: CASSQMGLAGGNEQFF.

The V gene is TRBV5-1, the J gene TRBJ2-1, with a weak D call TRBD2 (7 bases). CDR1 and CDR2 (germline): SGHRS, YFSETQ. Trimming stripped 4 bases from V and 8 bases from J, with 16 bases between. The CDR3 contains 14 residues. The CDR3 protein is CASSKDWEGDEQFF. In DNA form, the CDR3 reads TGCGCCAGCAGCAAGGACTGGGAGGGGGATGAGCAGTTCTTC.